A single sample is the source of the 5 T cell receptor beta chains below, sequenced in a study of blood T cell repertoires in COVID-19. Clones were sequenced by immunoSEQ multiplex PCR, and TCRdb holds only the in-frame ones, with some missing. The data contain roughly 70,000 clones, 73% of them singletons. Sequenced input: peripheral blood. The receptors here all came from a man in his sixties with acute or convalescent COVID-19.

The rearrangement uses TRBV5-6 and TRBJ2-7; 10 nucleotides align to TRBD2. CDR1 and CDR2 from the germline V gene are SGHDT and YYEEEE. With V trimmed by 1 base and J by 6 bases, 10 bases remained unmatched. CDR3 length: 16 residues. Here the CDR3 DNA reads TGTGCCAGCAGCTTGATCGCTAGCGGGAGTTGGTCCGAGCAGTACTTC. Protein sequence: CASSLIASGSWSEQYF.

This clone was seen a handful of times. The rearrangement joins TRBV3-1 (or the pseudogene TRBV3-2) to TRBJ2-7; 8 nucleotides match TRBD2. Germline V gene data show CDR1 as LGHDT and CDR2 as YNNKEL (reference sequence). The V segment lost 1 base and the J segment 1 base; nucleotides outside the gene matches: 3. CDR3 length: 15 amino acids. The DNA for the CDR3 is TGTGCCAGCAGCCAAGGGAGCGGGAGTTCCTACGAGCAGTACTTC. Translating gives CASSQGSGSSYEQYF.

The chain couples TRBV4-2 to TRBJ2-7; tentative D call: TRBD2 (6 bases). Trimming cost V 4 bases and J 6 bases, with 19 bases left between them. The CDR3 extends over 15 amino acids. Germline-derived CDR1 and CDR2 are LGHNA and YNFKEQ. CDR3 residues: CASSPGGTALGEQYF. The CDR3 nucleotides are TGTGCCAGCAGCCCAGGAGGGACCGCGCTGGGCGAGCAGTACTTC.

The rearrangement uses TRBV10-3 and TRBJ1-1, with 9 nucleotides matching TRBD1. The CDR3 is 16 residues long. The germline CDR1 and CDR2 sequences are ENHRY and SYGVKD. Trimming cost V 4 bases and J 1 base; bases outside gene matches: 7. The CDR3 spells CAISGKTGGGNTEAFF. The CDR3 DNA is TGTGCCATCAGTGGGAAAACAGGGGGCGGGAACACTGAAGCTTTCTTT.

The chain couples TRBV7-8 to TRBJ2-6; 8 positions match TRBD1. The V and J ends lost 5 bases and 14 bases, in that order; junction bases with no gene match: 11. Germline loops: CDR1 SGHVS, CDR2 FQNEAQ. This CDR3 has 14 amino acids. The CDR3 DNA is TGTGCCAGCAGCCTCACCGGGACAGGTCCTATCCTGACTTTC. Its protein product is CASSLTGTGPILTF.